The clone carrying this TCR beta chain was observed a few times. The CDR3 has 13 residues. CDR1 and CDR2 from the germline V gene are DFQATT and SNEGSKA (reference sequence). These data come from a study of blood T cells in healthy people across ages. Primers used in a second PCR of about 6 to 11 cycles were a sample-barcoded 5' primer and a J-beta primer mix. In TCRdb, the 5' RACE reads were re-called with MiXCR into one record per CDR3 protein. The table has about 680,000 distinct CDR3 sequences, roughly 50% seen once. Sequencing was performed on blood. The TCR comes from an older woman in good health. This chain joins TRBV20-1 and TRBJ2-3, with TRBD2 matching over 7 bases. This CDR3 reads CSPQAGGTDTQYF. DNA of the CDR3: TGCAGCCCACAGGCGGGGGGCACAGATACGCAGTATTTT.